Listed here are 24 T cell receptor beta chains from one sample, sequenced in a study of identical twins (dated by TCRdb to 2016 to 2017). The library came from 5' RACE. The data were produced on an Illumina HiSeq 2000. TCRdb reworked the public reads: Q25 trimming with fastp, MiXCR clone assembly, productive beta chains retained. One record per CDR3 amino acid sequence lists the most common genes and DNA. The table for this sample lists 500,000 to 550,000 distinct CDR3 sequences; around 20% of them were counted only once. The top ten clones comprise about 0.93% of the sample. The sample was also linked to a second study, of T cells expressing NK-cell markers.

The sequenced sample consisted of CD4+ T cells sorted from blood. The origin of the receptors is a woman aged 18-29 years in good health.

The V call is TRBV9, the J call TRBJ2-1; 7 positions agree with TRBD1. Germline trimming cut 4 bases from V and 9 bases from J; bases unmatched to any gene: 16. Germline-derived CDR1 and CDR2 are SGDLS and YYNGEE. The CDR3 runs to 16 residues. DNA of the CDR3: TGTGCCAGCAGCTCCAGACAGGGTCACCTTTCGAGTGAGCAGTTCTTC. This translates into CASSSRQGHLSSEQFF.

The chain carries TRBV18 and TRBJ2-7; unclear D gene. CDR1 and CDR2 from the germline V gene are KGHSH and LQKENI. Trimming removed 1 base at V and 4 bases at J, with 8 bases between. The CDR3 sequence is 13 residues long. CDR3 DNA: TGTGCCAGCTCACCACGGCGGATTTACGAGCAGTACTTC. As protein: CASSPRRIYEQYF.

J is TRBJ2-1 and V is TRBV7-7, with 7 bases identical to TRBD2. V lost 5 bases and J lost 2; bases outside the gene matches: 3. Germline assignment: CDR1 SSHAT and CDR2 FNYEAQ (reference sequence). The CDR3 length is 14 residues. The DNA of the CDR3 is TGTGCCAGCAGCCGGGACTACACCTACAATGAGCAGTTCTTC. This translates into CASSRDYTYNEQFF.

This clonotype was found a few times. In DNA form, the CDR3 reads TGTGCCAGCTCACCTATTCGGACTAGCGGGACCTACAATGAGCAGTTCTTC. This gives the protein CASSPIRTSGTYNEQFF. This chain links TRBV18 with TRBJ2-1; 12 nucleotides line up with TRBD2. The CDR3 consists of 17 residues. Germline V CDR1 and CDR2: KGHSH, LQKENI. After removal of 3 bases from V and 2 bases from J, the junction contained 5 bases not matched to a gene. Filled out from reference TRBV18 and TRBJ2-1, the complete variable domain reads NAGVMQNPRHLVRRRGQEARLRCSPMKGHSHVYWYRQLPEEGLKFMVYLQKENIIDESGMPKERFSAEFPKEGPSILRIQQVVRGDSAAYFCASSPIRTSGTYNEQFFGPGTRLTVL.

The V and J genes are TRBV2 and TRBJ2-7; 8 bases fit TRBD2. V shed 0 bases, J shed 7 bases, and the junction held 11 bases outside the gene matches. CDR3 length: 16 amino acids. Germline V gene lookup returns CDR1 SNHLY and CDR2 FYNNEI. CDR3 coding DNA: TGTGCCAGCAGTGAAGCAACTAGCGGAGCTTCGTGGGAGCAGTACTTC. Its protein product is CASSEATSGASWEQYF. The whole variable domain, remainder taken from reference TRBV2 and TRBJ2-7, is EPEVTQTPSHQVTQMGQEVILRCVPISNHLYFYWYRQILGQKVEFLVSFYNNEISEKSEIFDDQFSVERPDGSNFTLKIRSTKLEDSAMYFCASSEATSGASWEQYFGPGTRLTVT.

This chain connects TRBV5-6 to TRBJ2-1, with D tentatively TRBD2 (5 bases). Trimming took off 2 bases at V and 6 bases at J, with 21 bases between the two ends. Looked up from germline, CDR1 is SGHDT and CDR2 is YYEEEE. This CDR3 has 17 amino acids. The CDR3 coding sequence is TGTGCCAGCAGCTTAGTCCGGGCGACTATTCGCCTCAATGAGCAGTTCTTC. Protein sequence: CASSLVRATIRLNEQFF. Together with reference TRBV5-6 and TRBJ2-1, the CDR3 gives the full variable domain: DAGVTQSPTHLIKTRGQQVTLRCSPKSGHDTVSWYQQALGQGPQFIFQYYEEEERQRGNFPDRFSGHQFPNYSSELNVNALLLGDSALYLCASSLVRATIRLNEQFFGPGTRLTVL.

This clonotype was picked up a small number of times. The rearrangement joins TRBV20-1 to TRBJ2-1; no clear D gene. The germline gives CDR1 DFQATT, CDR2 SNEGSKA (reference sequence). The CDR3 is made up of 12 amino acids. Trimming pared 3 bases from V and 6 bases from J, leaving 9 bases between. The CDR3 region is CSASPLPNEQFF. In DNA form, the CDR3 reads TGCAGTGCTAGTCCTCTTCCCAATGAGCAGTTCTTC.

This chain connects TRBV29-1 to TRBJ2-7; weak D call: TRBD2 (5 bases). The CDR3 has 13 amino acids. In germline, CDR1 is SQVTM, CDR2 ANQGSEA. Here the CDR3 reads CTHPFLAHYEQYF. The CDR3 coding sequence is TGCACCCACCCCTTTCTAGCTCACTACGAGCAGTACTTC.

V usage is TRBV6-5 and J usage is TRBJ1-5; D unresolved. Trimming left V 4 bases short and J 2 bases short, with 9 bases between. CDR1 is MNHEY and CDR2 is SVGAGI in the germline V gene. CDR3 length equals 14 residues. The CDR3 sequence: CASSSQPGNQPQHF. DNA of the CDR3: TGTGCCAGCAGTTCCCAGCCCGGCAATCAGCCCCAGCATTTT.

V is TRBV6-1 and J is TRBJ2-7; D might be TRBD1 (5 bases). In germline, CDR1 is MNHNS, CDR2 SASEGT. The length of the CDR3 is 13 residues. V lost 9 bases and J 4 bases, leaving 16 bases between the germline ends. In nucleotides, the CDR3 is TGTGCCAGTACGACAGAAACGGCGTACGAGCAGTACTTC. Its protein is CASTTETAYEQYF.

This chain uses TRBV6-1 with TRBJ2-7; 7 bases map to TRBD2. V gave up 7 bases and J gave up 0 bases; unmatched junction bases: 9. Germline V gives CDR1 MNHNS, CDR2 SASEGT. The CDR3 totals 15 residues. DNA for the CDR3: TGTGCCAGCATGGAAACTCTAGCGGTCTCCTACGAGCAGTACTTC. Translation gives CASMETLAVSYEQYF.

The genes are TRBV7-3 and TRBJ2-6; possibly TRBD1 for D (6 bases). The CDR3 contains 17 residues. V was trimmed by 2 bases and J by 0 bases, leaving 11 bases between them. The germline V gene has CDR1 SGHTA and CDR2 FQGTGA. The CDR3 here is CASSLRTVLSGANVLTF. CDR3 DNA: TGTGCCAGCAGCTTACGGACAGTCCTCTCTGGGGCCAACGTCCTGACTTTC.

In its sample, this clonotype was seen a few times. The rearrangement joins TRBV13 to TRBJ2-1, with a tentative D call TRBD2 (5 bases). This CDR3 region has 14 residues. CDR1 is PRHDT, CDR2 FYEKMQ, per germline (reference sequence). Trimming stripped 5 bases from V and 8 bases from J, with 16 bases between. CDR3 coding DNA: TGTGCCAGCAGCCCCAGACCGAACGGGGATGAGCAGTTCTTC. Translated: CASSPRPNGDEQFF.

This clonotype was counted a few times. The J gene is TRBJ2-1, the V gene TRBV20-1; TRBD2 matches 16 bases. V was pared by 6 bases and J by 8 bases, with 4 bases of the junction left unmatched. Germline lookup yields CDR1 DFQATT and CDR2 SNEGSKA (reference sequence). This CDR3 spans 14 amino acids. DNA of the CDR3: TGCAGTGCGGGGACTAGCGGGGGGGCCGATGAGCAGTTCTTC. Translation: CSAGTSGGADEQFF.

As DNA, the CDR3 is TGTGCCAGTACCTGGACAGGCGGCTATGGCTACACCTTC. Its translation: CASTWTGGYGYTF. The chain links TRBV19 to TRBJ1-2; 7 bases align to TRBD1. J gave up 4 bases and V 7 bases, and 6 bases lay outside the gene matches. The CDR3 runs 13 residues. The V gene's germline CDR1 is LNHDA and CDR2 SQIVND (reference sequence). Full variable domain (outside the CDR3, taken from reference TRBV19 and TRBJ1-2): DGGITQSPKYLFRKEGQNVTLSCEQNLNHDAMYWYRQDPGQGLRLIYYSQIVNDFQKGDIAEGYSVSREKKESFPLTVTSAQKNPTAFYLCASTWTGGYGYTFGSGTRLTVV.

The genes are TRBV20-1 and TRBJ1-5; tentative D call: TRBD1 (6 bases). With 0 bases removed from V and 6 bases from J, the gap between germline ends came to 9 bases. Germline V gene lookup returns CDR1 DFQATT and CDR2 SNEGSKA (reference sequence). The CDR3 extends over 13 amino acids. The CDR3 spells CSAREQGRQPQHF. CDR3 coding DNA: TGCAGTGCTAGAGAACAGGGTCGTCAGCCCCAGCATTTT.

This clonotype was counted only a few times. The chain has TRBV7-2 and TRBJ2-3, with unresolved D. The CDR3 runs 15 residues. Germline V gene lookup returns CDR1 SGHTA and CDR2 FQGNSA. Trimming left V 4 bases short and J 4 bases short, with 15 bases between. CDR3 DNA: TGTGCCAGCAGCTCCACCTGGCTACCCGCAGATACGCAGTATTTT. It specifies CASSSTWLPADTQYF.

This clonotype showed up just a few times. The gene calls are TRBV20-1 and TRBJ1-2, with 8 bases lining up with TRBD1. V gave up 6 bases and J gave up 8 bases; unmatched junction bases: 5. Germline values: CDR1 DFQATT, CDR2 SNEGSKA (reference sequence). The CDR3 is 11 amino acids. The CDR3 protein is CSAAGGLGYTF. Written as DNA, the CDR3 is TGCAGTGCGGCAGGGGGCTTGGGCTACACCTTC.

The chain employs TRBV24-1 and TRBJ2-3; 10 bases match TRBD1. The CDR3 consists of 17 residues. The junction had 6 bases not matched to a gene; V was cut back by 4 bases and J by 0 bases. CDR1 is KGHDR and CDR2 is SFDVKD in the germline V gene. CDR3: CATSDPSDRGSTDTQYF. Here the CDR3 DNA reads TGTGCCACCAGTGACCCTTCGGACAGGGGGAGCACAGATACGCAGTATTTT.

A few counts support this clonotype. This chain uses TRBV5-6 with TRBJ2-5; D is uncertain. CDR3 length: 12 residues. Germline CDR1 and CDR2: SGHDT and YYEEEE. V was clipped by 4 bases and J by 7 bases, with 11 bases between them. The CDR3, as DNA: TGTGCCAGCAGCATTAAAGACGGGACCCAGTACTTC. Amino acid sequence: CASSIKDGTQYF.

The V gene is TRBV3-1, the J gene TRBJ2-7; 8 nucleotides agree with TRBD1. Trimming cost V 4 bases and J 3 bases; bases outside gene matches: 5. CDR3 length equals 14 residues. Germline loops: CDR1 LGHDT, CDR2 YNNKEL (reference sequence). The CDR3 reads CASSPTGGRYEQYF. DNA of the CDR3: TGTGCCAGCAGCCCTACAGGGGGGCGCTACGAGCAGTACTTC.

The chain joins TRBV6-1 to TRBJ1-1, with a tentative D call TRBD1 (6 bases). This CDR3 comprises 15 residues. The V end was cut by 7 bases, the J end by 7 bases, with 22 bases between. Germline V gene sequence: CDR1 MNHNS, CDR2 SASEGT. The DNA for the CDR3 is TGTGCCAGCATCCGGACAGCAGTGGATCCCCGTGAAGCTTTCTTT. The encoded protein is CASIRTAVDPREAFF.

V gene TRBV20-1 combines with J gene TRBJ1-6; D is undetermined. This CDR3 is 13 amino acids long. V dropped 2 bases and J dropped 6 bases, with 8 bases sitting between them. Germline V gene sequence: CDR1 DFQATT, CDR2 SNEGSKA (reference sequence). The CDR3 is CSARNSLNSPLHF. DNA for the CDR3: TGCAGTGCTAGAAACAGCCTTAATTCACCCCTCCACTTT.

CDR3 amino acids: CASSFAGQGPGEQYF. In DNA, the CDR3 is TGCGCCAGCAGCTTTGCGGGACAGGGGCCGGGCGAGCAGTACTTC. The gene calls are TRBV5-1 and TRBJ2-7; 10 bases match TRBD1. V lost 2 bases, J lost 6 bases, and 8 bases stayed unmatched. The germline gives CDR1 SGHRS, CDR2 YFSETQ. The CDR3 runs 15 residues.